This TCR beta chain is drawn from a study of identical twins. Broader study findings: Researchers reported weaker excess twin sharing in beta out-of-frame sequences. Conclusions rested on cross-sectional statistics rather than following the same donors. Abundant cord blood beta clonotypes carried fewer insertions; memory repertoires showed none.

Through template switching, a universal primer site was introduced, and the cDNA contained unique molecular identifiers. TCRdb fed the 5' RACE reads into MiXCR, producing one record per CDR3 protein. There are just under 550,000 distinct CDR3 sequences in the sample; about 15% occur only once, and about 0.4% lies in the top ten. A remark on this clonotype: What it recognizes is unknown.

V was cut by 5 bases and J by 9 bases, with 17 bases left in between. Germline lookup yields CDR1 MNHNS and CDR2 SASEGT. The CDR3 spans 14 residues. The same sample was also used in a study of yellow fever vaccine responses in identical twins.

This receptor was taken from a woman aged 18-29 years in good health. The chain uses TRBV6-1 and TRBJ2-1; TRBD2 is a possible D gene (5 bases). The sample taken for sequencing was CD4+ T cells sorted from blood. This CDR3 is CASSPLNSEGEQFF. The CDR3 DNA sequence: TGTGCCAGCAGTCCCCTCAATAGCGAGGGTGAGCAGTTCTTC.